The present T cell receptor beta chain was sequenced within a study of regulatory T cells in long-lasting Graves disease. The authors built TCR beta libraries using iRepertoire HTBI primers and Arm-PCR of CDR3 regions. TCRdb itself ran the multiplex PCR reads through MiXCR, one entry per CDR3 protein. The data hold fewer than 650,000 distinct CDR3 sequences, with about 16% observed a single time. Notes on the study in general: Study was limited to peripheral blood, excluding thyroid tissue.

Remarks on this clonotype: No antigen is known for it.

The CDR3 consists of 16 residues. With V trimmed by 0 bases and J by 5 bases, 4 bases remained unmatched. Germline loops: CDR1 SGDLS, CDR2 YYNGEE. Stated time point: newly diagnosed GD, antithyroid drugs for less than 3 months. Extracted PBMC RNA gave rise to the TCR library. The patient group derived from an endocrinology department in Xi'an, China. These same records also appear under a second study, on T cells in Graves' hyperthyroidism and ophthalmopathy. In that study: Most thyroid clonotypes that were expanded above 0.001 also turned up in blood.

The genes are TRBV9 and TRBJ2-1, with 11 nucleotides matching TRBD2. This sample comprised peripheral blood mononuclear cells (PBMCs), obtained at new diagnosis, from a patient treated with antithyroid drugs. This TCR was recovered from a man aged 18 to 35 with Graves disease. CDR3 amino acids: CASSVATSGSDNEQFF. CDR3 DNA sequence: TGTGCCAGCAGCGTAGCTACTAGCGGGAGCGACAATGAGCAGTTCTTC. The whole variable domain, filled in from reference TRBV9 and TRBJ2-1, reads DSGVTQTPKHLITATGQRVTLRCSPRSGDLSVYWYQQSLDQGLQFLIQYYNGEERAKGNILERFSAQQFPDLHSELNLSSLELGDSALYFCASSVATSGSDNEQFFGPGTRLTVL.